These 21 T cell receptor beta chains were all obtained from the same sample, sequenced in a study of OX40 agonist ivuxolimab in advanced cancers. The data were produced by immunoSEQ multiplex PCR, yet TCRdb's version contains in-frame clones alone and is incomplete. The sample includes 40,000 to 55,000 clones, about 90% seen only once; the top ten take roughly 3.4%. Source: CD4+ or CD8+ T cells sorted from blood, taken in a trial of the OX40 agonist ivuxolimab. These receptors were taken from an adult with an advanced solid tumor such as melanoma, head and neck, liver or kidney cancer.

The CDR3 nucleotides read TGTGCCAGCAGCTTGGACGGGACAGGAAACACTGAAGCTTTCTTT. Translated: CASSLDGTGNTEAFF. V is TRBV7-3 and J is TRBJ1-1, with TRBD1 matching 8 bases. Germline CDR1 and CDR2: SGHTA and FQGTGA. This CDR3 region has 15 residues. The ends lost 3 bases at V and 2 bases at J; junction bases unmatched: 5.

Notes on this clone: Other DNA sequences from this sample encode an identical CDR3 as well. The V gene is TRBV5-6, the J gene TRBJ1-5; a possible D gene is TRBD1 (5 bases). CDR1 and CDR2 from the germline V gene are SGHDT and YYEEEE. The CDR3 runs to 13 residues. V was trimmed by 1 base and J by 4 bases, leaving 6 bases between them. The CDR3 nucleotides are TGTGCCAGCAGCTTGCGGGGGAATCAGCCCCAGCATTTT. As protein: CASSLRGNQPQHF.

The chain links TRBV5-4 to TRBJ1-2, with D perhaps TRBD1 (6 bases). Per the germline V gene, CDR1 is SGHNT and CDR2 is YYREEE (reference sequence). V dropped 0 bases and J dropped 6 bases, with 12 bases sitting between them. The CDR3 runs to 14 residues. CDR3 sequence reads: CASSLGGGIDGYTF. The CDR3 DNA sequence: TGTGCCAGCAGCTTGGGAGGGGGGATAGATGGCTACACCTTC.

The chain combines TRBV5-4 with TRBJ2-1, with D perhaps TRBD1 or TRBD2 (5 bases each). Germline V gene data show CDR1 as SGHNT and CDR2 as YYREEE (reference sequence). The V and J ends lost 5 bases and 4 bases respectively, with 16 bases between them. This CDR3 is built from 15 residues. CDR3 nucleotide sequence: TGTGCCAGCAGATTCTCCGGGACCAATTACAATGAGCAGTTCTTC. Protein sequence: CASRFSGTNYNEQFF.

This clone was seen once. V is TRBV28 and J is TRBJ2-1; D uncertain. Trimming stripped 3 bases from V and 4 bases from J, with 10 bases between. The CDR3 length is 14 residues. CDR1 is MDHEN and CDR2 is SYDVKM in the germline V gene. The CDR3 sequence is CASSLGASYNEQFF. DNA for the CDR3: TGTGCCAGCAGTTTGGGTGCCAGTTACAATGAGCAGTTCTTC.

The chain carries TRBV19 and TRBJ2-1; 12 bases are shared with TRBD2. The CDR3 is 15 amino acids. Germline lookup yields CDR1 LNHDA and CDR2 SQIVND (reference sequence). With V trimmed by 8 bases and J by 4 bases, 6 bases remained unmatched. The chain's CDR3 is CASSSTSGGYNEQFF. The CDR3 DNA follows: TGTGCCAGTTCTTCAACTAGCGGGGGGTACAATGAGCAGTTCTTC.

This chain links TRBV19 with TRBJ1-5; D perhaps matches TRBD1 (6 bases). Trimming stripped 2 bases from V and 4 bases from J, with 12 bases between. Looked up from germline, CDR1 is LNHDA and CDR2 is SQIVND (reference sequence). The CDR3 runs 15 residues. The CDR3 loop is CASSILLGANQPQHF. The CDR3 nucleotides are TGTGCCAGTAGTATACTACTGGGGGCGAATCAGCCCCAGCATTTT. Supplemented by reference TRBV19 and TRBJ1-5, the full variable domain reads DGGITQSPKYLFRKEGQNVTLSCEQNLNHDAMYWYRQDPGQGLRLIYYSQIVNDFQKGDIAEGYSVSREKKESFPLTVTSAQKNPTAFYLCASSILLGANQPQHFGDGTRLSIL.

This chain links TRBV11-1 with TRBJ2-3, with D possibly matching TRBD2 (5 bases). The CDR3 length is 16 residues. Germline values: CDR1 SGHAT, CDR2 FQDESV (reference sequence). Trimming removed 6 bases from V and 0 bases from J, with 16 bases in between. The CDR3 protein is CASRPRERTSTDTQYF. For the CDR3, the DNA is TGTGCCAGCAGGCCGAGGGAGCGTACTAGCACAGATACGCAGTATTTT.

This chain connects TRBV28 to TRBJ1-1; 7 nucleotides agree with TRBD1. The CDR3 is made up of 14 amino acids. The V segment lost 6 bases and the J segment 0 bases; nucleotides outside the gene matches: 4. The germline V gene has CDR1 MDHEN and CDR2 SYDVKM. CDR3: CASRRGGVNTEAFF. In nucleotides, the CDR3 is TGTGCCAGCAGAAGAGGGGGCGTGAACACTGAAGCTTTCTTT.

This rearrangement joins TRBV6-5 to TRBJ2-5, with D tentatively TRBD1 (5 bases). Germline V CDR1 and CDR2: MNHEY, SVGAGI. The CDR3 has 14 amino acids. V lost 2 bases, J lost 4 bases, and 11 bases lay in between. CDR3 in DNA: TGTGCCAGCAGTTACACTGCAGGGCGAGAGACCCAGTACTTC. It is translated as CASSYTAGRETQYF.

In its sample, this clone was seen once. V gene TRBV9 combines with J gene TRBJ2-7; 8 positions agree with TRBD1. Per the germline V gene, CDR1 is SGDLS and CDR2 is YYNGEE. CDR3 length equals 15 residues. Trimming removed 3 bases from V and 2 bases from J; junction bases left unmatched: 7. CDR3 DNA: TGTGCCAGCAGCGCGAGCGGACAGGGAACCTACGAGCAGTACTTC. Its protein product is CASSASGQGTYEQYF. The full variable domain, rest sourced from reference TRBV9 and TRBJ2-7, is DSGVTQTPKHLITATGQRVTLRCSPRSGDLSVYWYQQSLDQGLQFLIQYYNGEERAKGNILERFSAQQFPDLHSELNLSSLELGDSALYFCASSASGQGTYEQYFGPGTRLTVT.

V and J are TRBV6-4 and TRBJ2-2; 13 bases match TRBD2. V shed 6 bases and J 7 bases; nucleotides not matched to a gene: 8. CDR3 length equals 16 residues. Germline CDR1 is MRHNA and CDR2 is SNTAGT. The chain's CDR3 is CASSVGLAGVGGELFF. The CDR3 nucleotides are TGTGCCAGCAGCGTCGGACTAGCGGGGGTCGGCGGGGAGCTGTTTTTT.

The gene calls are TRBV30 and TRBJ2-2; TRBD1 agrees at 7 bases. With 4 bases clipped from V and 8 bases from J, the junction kept 7 bases outside the gene matches. Germline-derived CDR1 and CDR2 are GTSNPN and SVGIG (reference sequence). CDR3 length: 13 amino acids. CDR3 protein: CAWTDRVGGELFF. DNA of the CDR3: TGTGCCTGGACCGACAGGGTAGGAGGGGAGCTGTTTTTT.

The chain couples TRBV7-2 to TRBJ1-6; 7 positions match TRBD1. This CDR3 comprises 16 residues. Per germline, CDR1 SGHTA and CDR2 FQGNSA. J gave up 7 bases and V 6 bases, and 12 bases lay outside the gene matches. The CDR3 sequence: CASSRPPGQLNSPLHF. The CDR3 DNA follows: TGTGCCAGCAGTCGCCCACCGGGACAGCTGAATTCACCCCTCCACTTT.

The rearrangement links TRBV11-2 to TRBJ2-7; no clear D gene. Trimming took 2 bases from V and 2 from J, leaving 1 base between them. The germline V gene has CDR1 SGHAT and CDR2 FQNNGV. The CDR3 consists of 11 residues. In DNA form, the CDR3 reads TGTGCCAGCAGCTTAACCTACGAGCAGTACTTC. Translating gives CASSLTYEQYF.

The chain employs TRBV11-2 and TRBJ2-1; D gene ambiguous. Trimming removed 5 bases from V and 7 bases from J, with 9 bases in between. CDR1 SGHAT and CDR2 FQNNGV come from the germline V gene. The CDR3 spans 12 residues. The DNA for the CDR3 is TGTGCCAGCAGCGCTTCTAGGAATGAGCAGTTCTTC. It yields the protein CASSASRNEQFF.

This CDR3 reads CSVELTGGAYNEQFF. In nucleotides, the CDR3 is TGCAGCGTTGAGTTGACAGGGGGCGCTTACAATGAGCAGTTCTTC. The gene calls are TRBV29-1 and TRBJ2-1; 10 bases match TRBD1. CDR1 and CDR2 (germline): SQVTM, ANQGSEA. This CDR3 is 15 amino acids long. V shed 3 bases and J 4 bases; nucleotides not matched to a gene: 6.

The genes are TRBV19 and TRBJ2-7; TRBD1 might be the D (6 bases). This CDR3 spans 17 amino acids. Between the trimmed V and J ends, which lost 4 bases and 4 bases, there was a span of 23 bases. CDR1 and CDR2 from the germline V gene are LNHDA and SQIVND (reference sequence). Here the CDR3 DNA reads TGTGCCAGTAGTACGTTTTATGGTCGGACAGAAGGATACGAGCAGTACTTC. As protein: CASSTFYGRTEGYEQYF.

The gene calls are TRBV7-9 and TRBJ1-1; 8 bases map to TRBD1. Germline loops: CDR1 SEHNR, CDR2 FQNEAQ (reference sequence). The CDR3 runs to 14 residues. V was clipped by 4 bases and J by 1 base; unmatched bases: 2. The CDR3 region is CASSWTGQNTEAFF. As DNA, the CDR3 is TGTGCCAGCAGCTGGACAGGGCAGAACACTGAAGCTTTCTTT. The entire variable domain, with the rest obtained from reference TRBV7-9 and TRBJ1-1, is as follows: DTGVSQNPRHKITKRGQNVTFRCDPISEHNRLYWYRQTLGQGPEFLTYFQNEAQLEKSRLLSDRFSAERPKGSFSTLEIQRTEQGDSAMYLCASSWTGQNTEAFFGQGTRLTVV.

CDR3 sequence (DNA): TGTGCCAGCAGCCCCCTAGGGCTAGCGGGAGGGGAGGGTTACGAGCAGTACTTC. This encodes CASSPLGLAGGEGYEQYF. The rearrangement joins TRBV7-8 to TRBJ2-7; 12 bases align to TRBD2. Germline V gives CDR1 SGHVS, CDR2 FQNEAQ. The CDR3 contains 18 residues. Trimming removed 5 bases from V and 4 bases from J; junction bases left unmatched: 15.

V usage is TRBV5-1 and J usage is TRBJ2-3; D call uncertain. The CDR3 contains 15 residues. The V gene lost 2 bases and the J gene lost 0 bases, with 10 bases spanning the gap. The V gene's germline CDR1 is SGHRS and CDR2 YFSETQ. The CDR3 DNA sequence: TGCGCCAGCAGCTTAGAGCCACCCAGCACAGATACGCAGTATTTT. As protein: CASSLEPPSTDTQYF.